This T cell receptor beta chain was identified in a study of human T cells and chemical hapten exposure. The CDR3 loop spans 14 amino acids. Germline V gene lookup returns CDR1 SGHAT and CDR2 FQDESV (reference sequence). The V end was cut by 5 bases, the J end by 5 bases, with 13 bases between. TCRdb processed the RACE reads anew with MiXCR; each CDR3 protein has one entry. The repertoire includes 90,000 to 110,000 distinct CDR3 sequences, under 35% of them detected once, and around 2.8% sits in the top ten. The time point denotes: patch test 3, about 24 weeks after DPC sensitization. Treatment of the sample: therapeutic diphenylcyclopropenone sensitization with weekly scalp DPC.

The chain carries TRBV11-1 and TRBJ2-4, with D perhaps matching TRBD1 or TRBD2 (6 bases each). The receptor's source is a middle-aged man with alopecia areata. Some clones in this sample may be carry-over from other donors' samples. Sequencing used whole blood, obtained in connection with sensitization to the hapten diphenylcyclopropenone (DPC). CDR3 loop: CASSHTGAQNIQYF. The CDR3 nucleotides are TGTGCCAGCAGCCACACGGGGGCCCAAAACATTCAGTACTTC. Filled out from reference TRBV11-1 and TRBJ2-4, the complete variable domain reads EAEVAQSPRYKITEKSQAVAFWCDPISGHATLYWYRQILGQGPELLVQFQDESVVDDSQLPKDRFSAERLKGVDSTLKIQPAELGDSAMYLCASSHTGAQNIQYFGAGTRLSVL.